This T cell receptor beta chain is drawn from a study of neurological immune-mediated disorders. Regarding the study as a whole: Because no CDR3 amino acid sequences were shared across subjects by expanded clones, private repertoires were suggested in all groups.

TCRdb re-derived calls from the 5' RACE reads in MiXCR, one entry per CDR3 protein. The repertoire holds around 47,000 distinct CDR3 sequences, about a fifth seen once, with less than 5% in the top ten. This clonotype was recorded many times. What it binds is not known. CDR3 size: 17 residues. V shed 0 bases and J shed 3 bases, with 16 bases lying between them. CDR1 and CDR2 (germline): SGHTS, YDEGEE. Described time point: technical triplicate 3. Sequences were obtained from PBMCs. The TCR comes from a man in his 60s with HTLV-1-associated myelopathy (HAM/TSP). V is TRBV5-8 and J is TRBJ2-1; a possible D gene is TRBD2 (5 bases). CDR3 coding DNA: TGTGCCAGCAGCTTGGTTATGGAGTGGGAGAGCTACAATGAGCAGTTCTTC. Its protein product is CASSLVMEWESYNEQFF.